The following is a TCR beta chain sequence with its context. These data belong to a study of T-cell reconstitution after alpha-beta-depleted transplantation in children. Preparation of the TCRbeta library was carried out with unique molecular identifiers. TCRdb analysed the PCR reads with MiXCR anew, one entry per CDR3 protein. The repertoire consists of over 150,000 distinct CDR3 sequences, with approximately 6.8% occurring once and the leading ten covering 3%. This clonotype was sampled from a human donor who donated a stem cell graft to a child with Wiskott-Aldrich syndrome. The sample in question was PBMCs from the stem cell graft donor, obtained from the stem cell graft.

In DNA form, the CDR3 reads TGTGCCAGCAGTTTGAATGGGGATCAGCCCCAGCATTTT. It encodes CASSLNGDQPQHF. The V call is TRBV27, the J call TRBJ1-5; no clear D. The CDR3 extends over 13 amino acids. With 3 bases removed from V and 5 bases from J, the gap between germline ends came to 8 bases. Germline CDR1 MNHEY, CDR2 SMNVEV (reference sequence).